A selection of T cell receptor beta chains follows, all from one sample in a study of blood T cell repertoires in COVID-19. Here immunoSEQ multiplex PCR was the method, and the copy in TCRdb shows in-frame clones only, minus some. The sample includes tens of thousands of clones, 77% seen only once; the top ten take 16%. Sequencing was performed on peripheral blood. The receptors come from a human donor in a cohort sampled during active COVID-19. Both conserved end residues are part of each CDR3. A D gene is named only where the DNA matches it firmly. Size tells how often a clone was seen (once, few, many) or the class of an expanded clone, and some rows leave it out.

j_gene	d_gene	v_gene	abundance	CDR3nt	CDR3aa
TRBJ2-7	.	TRBV10-2	.	TGCGCCAGCAGTGACAGGAAACTGTACTTC	CASSDRKLYF
TRBJ1-2	TRBD1	TRBV19	.	TGTGCCAGTAGCTCCTGGGGGACAGTATATGGCTACACCTTC	CASSSWGTVYGYTF
TRBJ1-2	.	TRBV21-1	.	TGTGCCAGCAGCAACCCAGGGCAGGGGGCGACAAGTGGCTACACCTTC	CASSNPGQGATSGYTF
TRBJ2-1	TRBD2	TRBV27	.	TGTGCCAGCAGCAATAGCGGGGTGAACCTTTGGAATGAGCAGTTCTTC	CASSNSGVNLWNEQFF
TRBJ2-7	TRBD2	TRBV28	once	TGTGCCAGCAGTTTATCCCACCCGGGGACTAGCGGGATTCTCTACGAGCAGTACTTC	CASSLSHPGTSGILYEQYF
TRBJ1-6	TRBD1	TRBV28	.	TGTGCCAGCAGTTCCGGGACAGGGCGGAATTCACCCCTCCACTTT	CASSSGTGRNSPLHF
TRBJ2-3	TRBD2	TRBV7-6	.	TGTGCCAGCAGCTTAGAGGCTAGCGGAACAGATACGCAGTATTTT	CASSLEASGTDTQYF
TRBJ1-2	.	TRBV11-2	.	TGTGCCAGCAGCTTATTGACGCGAGCGGGGGGAGCCTTC	CASSLLTRAGGAF
TRBJ1-1	TRBD1	TRBV7-9	.	TGTGCCAGCAGCTGGCAGGGGGCGATGAACACTGAAGCTTTCTTT	CASSWQGAMNTEAFF
TRBJ2-1	TRBD2	TRBV20-1	.	TGCAGTGCTAGTTGGGACAGGATTACTAGCGGGATCTACAATGAGCAGTTCTTC	CSASWDRITSGIYNEQFF
TRBJ2-3	TRBD2	TRBV7-9	.	TGTGCCAGCAGCTCGCGGGGGGTGAGGCCAGATACGCAGTATTTT	CASSSRGVRPDTQYF
TRBJ2-7	TRBD1	TRBV18	.	TGTGCCAGCTCCCCTACCGGGACAGGGCAGGTCGAGCAGTACTTC	CASSPTGTGQVEQYF
TRBJ2-5	.	TRBV7-8	.	TGTGCCAGCAGTAACTCGGAGACCCAGTACTTC	CASSNSETQYF
TRBJ2-5	.	TRBV7-9	.	TGTGCCAGCAGCTTAGGGGCAGGGGCCCAAGAGACCCAGTACTTC	CASSLGAGAQETQYF
TRBJ2-7	TRBD1	TRBV19	.	TGTGCCAGTACACGGAAACAGGGGGCTAATTTCTACGAGCAGTACTTC	CASTRKQGANFYEQYF
TRBJ2-3	.	TRBV3-1/TRBV3-2	once	TGTGCCAGCAGCCCTTTCGGGGAAGGTCGTCCCACAGATACGCAGTATTTT	CASSPFGEGRPTDTQYF
TRBJ1-6	.	TRBV4-2	.	TGTGCCAGCAGCCAAGATCGCGGGGAGTCACCCCTCCACTTT	CASSQDRGESPLHF
TRBJ2-1	TRBD2	TRBV14	.	TGTGCCAGCAGCCCTCTAGCGGGGAGGGGCCATGAGCAGTTCTTC	CASSPLAGRGHEQFF
TRBJ2-7	.	TRBV9	.	TGTGCCAGCAGCGTATTAAATGAGCAGTACTTC	CASSVLNEQYF
TRBJ1-5	.	TRBV28	few	TGTGCCAGCAGCCGAAGGACAGGCAATCAGCCCCAGCATTTT	CASSRRTGNQPQHF
TRBJ1-1	.	TRBV9	.	TGTGCCAGCAGCGTAGGGGACGGGACTTACACTGAAGCTTTCTTT	CASSVGDGTYTEAFF
TRBJ2-7	TRBD1	TRBV18	once	TGTGCCAGCTCACCATCACAGGGGGTATCCTACGAGCAGTACTTC	CASSPSQGVSYEQYF
TRBJ2-1	TRBD2	TRBV7-8	.	TGTGCCAGCAGCCCTCGACTAGCGGGGGGACACAATGAGCAGTTCTTC	CASSPRLAGGHNEQFF
TRBJ1-1	.	TRBV5-1	.	TGCGCCAGCAGCTTGGCGGGCGGGGTGAACACTGAAGCTTTCTTT	CASSLAGGVNTEAFF
TRBJ1-2	.	TRBV2	.	TGTGCCAGCAGTGAGTTTGAGCGGGGGTTGAGCTATGGCTACACCTTC	CASSEFERGLSYGYTF
TRBJ1-4	TRBD1	TRBV29-1	.	TGCAGCGTTGAGGGGACAGGGGGAAATGAAAAACTGTTTTTT	CSVEGTGGNEKLFF
TRBJ1-3	.	TRBV27	.	TGTGCCAGCAAGCGGGGGGCGAACTCTGGAAACACCATATATTTT	CASKRGANSGNTIYF
TRBJ2-1	TRBD1	TRBV5-1	once	TGCGCCAGCAGGGGACAGGGGGCTACCTACAATGAGCAGTTCTTC	CASRGQGATYNEQFF
TRBJ1-2	.	TRBV5-1	once	TGCGCCAGCAAACCTTCCAGGGGCGTCTATGGCTACACCTTC	CASKPSRGVYGYTF
TRBJ1-2	TRBD1	TRBV5-5	.	TGTGCCAGCAGCGTATTAGCAGGGGGTCGGAACTATGGCTACACCTTC	CASSVLAGGRNYGYTF
TRBJ1-2	.	TRBV28	.	TGTGCCAGCAGTCAGAATCTCTATGGCTACACCTTC	CASSQNLYGYTF
TRBJ2-2	.	TRBV21-1	.	TGTGCCAGCAGCAAGGGCGGCAAGCGGGGGGGCCCGTACACCGGGGAGCTGTTTTTT	CASSKGGKRGGPYTGELFF
TRBJ2-4	.	TRBV29-1	.	TGCAGCGTTGAAGGCGAGGGAAGGGAAAACATTCAGTACTTC	CSVEGEGRENIQYF
TRBJ1-4	.	TRBV6-5	once	TGTGCCAGCAGTTACTCCCCAGGAAAACTGTTTTTT	CASSYSPGKLFF
TRBJ2-5	TRBD2	TRBV4-2	.	TGTGCCAGCAGCCGCCAAGCGGGACTAGCGGGTCGCCAAGAGACCCAGTACTTC	CASSRQAGLAGRQETQYF